A selection of T cell receptor beta chains follows, all from one sample in a study of CD8 T cells in ankylosing spondylitis. TCRdb reprocessed the 5' RACE reads with MiXCR, giving one entry per CDR3 protein. The sample lists about 25,000 distinct CDR3 sequences, under 3% occurring once. The specimen sequenced was blood, either unsorted or a sorted T cell fraction (not recorded which). The receptors come from a female donor with ankylosing spondylitis or in good health (not recorded which). The CDR3 runs from the conserved cysteine through the conserved F or W. A D gene is named only where the DNA matches it firmly. Only some rows state a clone size, as once, few, many or a class for expanded clones.

clone_size j_call v_call d_call cdr3_aa cdr3_nt
many TRBJ2-3 TRBV9 - CASSVDRLSSTDTQYF TGTGCCAGCAGCGTAGATCGTCTCTCGAGCACAGATACGCAGTATTTT
many TRBJ2-5 TRBV9 - CASSTTSSQETQYF TGTGCCAGCAGCACAACTAGTTCTCAAGAGACCCAGTACTTC
many TRBJ2-3 TRBV9 TRBD2 CASSPPERGGVDTQYF TGTGCCAGCAGCCCCCCGGAGCGGGGGGGCGTAGATACGCAGTATTTT
many TRBJ2-7 TRBV9 TRBD2 CASSGGGDRSSYEQYF TGTGCCAGCAGCGGCGGGGGGGACCGCAGCTCCTACGAGCAGTACTTC
many TRBJ2-1 TRBV9 - CASDNLSEQFF TGTGCCAGCGATAACTTGTCCGAGCAGTTCTTC
many TRBJ2-3 TRBV9 - CASSEGGTQYF TGTGCCAGCAGCGAGGGGGGTACGCAGTATTTT
many TRBJ2-1 TRBV9 - CASSVAPGPYNEQFF TGTGCCAGCAGCGTAGCCCCGGGACCCTACAATGAGCAGTTCTTC
many TRBJ2-7 TRBV9 TRBD1 CASSARDRDSYEQYF TGTGCCAGCAGCGCTCGGGACAGGGACTCCTACGAGCAGTACTTC
- TRBJ1-2 TRBV9 - CASSPRLGPGYGYTF TGTGCCAGCAGCCCAAGACTGGGCCCGGGATATGGCTACACCTTC
many TRBJ2-3 TRBV9 - CASSVGTGDSSTDTQYF TGTGCCAGCAGCGTAGGGACGGGGGACTCTAGCACAGATACGCAGTATTTT
many TRBJ2-1 TRBV9 TRBD2 CASSVASGGYNEQFF TGTGCCAGCAGCGTAGCTAGCGGGGGGTACAATGAGCAGTTCTTC
many TRBJ1-3 TRBV9 - CASMRGSAAGNTIYF TGTGCCAGCATGAGGGGCTCGGCAGCTGGAAACACCATATATTTT
many TRBJ2-1 TRBV9 - CASSPRPQYNEQFF TGTGCCAGCAGCCCAAGACCCCAATACAATGAGCAGTTCTTC
many TRBJ2-5 TRBV9 - CASSVGEGLGETQYF TGTGCCAGCAGCGTAGGAGAAGGGTTAGGGGAGACCCAGTACTTC
many TRBJ1-3 TRBV9 - CASSVSQSSGNTIYF TGTGCCAGCAGCGTATCTCAGTCCTCTGGAAACACCATATATTTT
medium-sized TRBJ2-1 TRBV29-1 TRBD1 CSAIQGSENEQFF TGCAGCGCTATACAGGGGTCGGAAAATGAGCAGTTCTTC
medium-sized TRBJ2-7 TRBV9 - CASSVGNRAPYEQYF TGTGCCAGCAGCGTAGGAAACAGAGCGCCCTACGAGCAGTACTTC
many TRBJ2-5 TRBV9 - CASSALGNPYQETQYF TGTGCCAGCAGCGCGCTAGGGAACCCGTACCAAGAGACCCAGTACTTC
many TRBJ2-2 TRBV9 - CASSTGLGANTGELFF TGTGCCAGCAGCACAGGGTTAGGAGCGAACACCGGGGAGCTGTTTTTT
many TRBJ2-1 TRBV9 TRBD2 CASSMTSGAEQFF TGTGCCAGCAGCATGACTAGCGGGGCTGAGCAGTTCTTC
many TRBJ2-5 TRBV9 TRBD2 CASSLGGGGTSGTQETQYF TGTGCCAGCAGCTTAGGAGGGGGAGGGACTAGCGGGACACAAGAGACCCAGTACTTC
many TRBJ2-7 TRBV9 - CASSTNRVAEQYF TGTGCCAGCAGCACAAACAGGGTTGCCGAGCAGTACTTC
many TRBJ1-3 TRBV9 TRBD1 CASSPQATGQGNTIYF TGTGCCAGCAGCCCGCAGGCGACAGGGCAAGGAAACACCATATATTTT
many TRBJ2-5 TRBV9 TRBD2 CASSMSSGLADPQETQYF TGTGCCAGCAGCATGAGTTCGGGACTAGCGGACCCCCAAGAGACCCAGTACTTC
many TRBJ2-6 TRBV9 - CASSDGPSSGANVLTF TGTGCCAGCAGCGACGGCCCGAGCTCTGGGGCCAACGTCCTGACTTTC
many TRBJ1-1 TRBV9 - CASSPPSVTEAFF TGTGCCAGCAGCCCCCCCTCGGTCACTGAAGCTTTCTTT
many TRBJ1-1 TRBV9 TRBD1 CASSLTGGTENTEAFF TGTGCCAGCAGCCTCACAGGGGGCACCGAAAACACTGAAGCTTTCTTT
many TRBJ1-3 TRBV9 - CASSPQDSSGNTIYF TGTGCCAGCAGCCCTCAGGACAGCTCTGGAAACACCATATATTTT
many TRBJ2-5 TRBV9 - CASSVAGKETQYF TGTGCCAGCAGCGTAGCGGGGAAAGAGACCCAGTACTTC
many TRBJ2-1 TRBV9 - CASSRGGDYNEQFF TGTGCCAGCAGCCGAGGAGGGGACTACAATGAGCAGTTCTTC
- TRBJ2-1 TRBV9 TRBD2 CASSPGGLAGVGRMIGFEQFF TGTGCCAGCAGCCCGGGGGGACTAGCGGGAGTGGGGAGAATGATTGGTTTTGAGCAGTTCTTC
many TRBJ2-7 TRBV9 TRBD1 CASSVHRDRLTYEQYF TGTGCCAGCAGCGTACACCGGGACAGGTTAACCTACGAGCAGTACTTC
few TRBJ2-1 TRBV9 TRBD2 CASSVGPSGRDNEQFF TGTGCCAGCAGCGTAGGTCCTAGCGGGAGAGACAATGAGCAGTTCTTC
many TRBJ2-1 TRBV9 TRBD2 CASSLGTRVYNEQFF TGTGCCAGCAGCCTCGGGACTAGGGTTTACAATGAGCAGTTCTTC
many TRBJ2-6 TRBV9 TRBD1 CASSPQTPGQSTISGANVLTF TGTGCCAGCAGCCCCCAGACTCCGGGACAGTCCACCATCTCTGGGGCCAACGTCCTGACTTTC
many TRBJ2-7 TRBV9 - CASSVEAGGAYEQYF TGTGCCAGCAGCGTCGAAGCGGGTGGGGCCTACGAGCAGTACTTC
few TRBJ2-5 TRBV9 TRBD2 CASSVAPGLAGGQETQYF TGTGCCAGCAGCGTCGCGCCGGGACTAGCGGGAGGACAAGAGACCCAGTACTTC
many TRBJ2-7 TRBV9 TRBD2 CASSPPPRLAGGPYEQYF TGTGCCAGCAGCCCACCCCCCAGACTAGCGGGAGGGCCCTACGAGCAGTACTTC
few TRBJ2-3 TRBV9 - CASSVEGGPDTQYF TGTGCCAGCAGCGTAGAGGGGGGGCCAGATACGCAGTATTTT
many TRBJ2-3 TRBV9 - CASSVSPTDTQYF TGTGCCAGCAGCGTGTCCCCCACAGATACGCAGTATTTT
many TRBJ1-6 TRBV9 TRBD1 CASSATGGTYNSPLHF TGTGCCAGCAGCGCAACAGGGGGAACATATAATTCACCCCTCCACTTT
many TRBJ2-7 TRBV9 - CASSVDTFSYEQYF TGTGCCAGCAGCGTAGATACTTTCTCCTACGAGCAGTACTTC
medium-sized TRBJ1-5 TRBV9 - CASSVAGGNQPQHF TGTGCCAGCAGCGTAGCAGGGGGCAATCAGCCCCAGCATTTT
many TRBJ1-1 TRBV9 - CASSVSPTWDTEAFF TGTGCCAGCAGCGTAAGTCCCACCTGGGACACTGAAGCTTTCTTT
- TRBJ2-2 TRBV9 TRBD2 CASSVVPAGLTNTGELFF TGTGCCAGCAGCGTAGTCCCAGCGGGACTTACGAACACCGGGGAGCTGTTTTTT
many TRBJ1-1 TRBV9 - CASSVAGDTNAFF TGTGCCAGCAGCGTAGCTGGGGACACGAACGCTTTCTTT